This T cell receptor beta chain is from a study of T cells after yellow fever vaccination. TCRdb re-derived calls from the 5' RACE reads in MiXCR, one entry per CDR3 protein. This sample yields just under 600,000 distinct CDR3 sequences, of which approximately 13% are seen a single time; over 11% belongs to the top ten. This clonotype has a handful of counts. The germline gives CDR1 DFQATT, CDR2 SNEGSKA (reference sequence). V gave up 4 bases and J gave up 4 bases, with 11 bases separating them. CDR3 length equals 13 residues. The TCR sequence derives from a man aged 25-45 years who received the YFV17D yellow fever vaccine. Sequences were derived from PBMCs, sampled on the day of the yellow fever booster vaccination. The chain recombines TRBV20-1 with TRBJ1-5; the D gene is possibly TRBD1 (5 bases). The CDR3 region has the DNA TGCAGTGCTAAGGCAGGGTGGAATCAGCCCCAGCATTTT. Protein product: CSAKAGWNQPQHF.